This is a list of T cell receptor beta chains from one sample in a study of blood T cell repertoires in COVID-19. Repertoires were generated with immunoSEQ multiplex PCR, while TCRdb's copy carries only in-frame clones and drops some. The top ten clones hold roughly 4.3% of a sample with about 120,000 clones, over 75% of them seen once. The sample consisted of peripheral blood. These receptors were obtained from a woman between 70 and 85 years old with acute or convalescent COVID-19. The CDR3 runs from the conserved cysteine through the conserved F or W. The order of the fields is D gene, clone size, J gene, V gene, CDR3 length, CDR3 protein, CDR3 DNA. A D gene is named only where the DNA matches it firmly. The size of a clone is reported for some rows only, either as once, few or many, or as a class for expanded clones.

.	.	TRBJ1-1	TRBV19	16	CASSIDAGQRGTEAFF	TGTGCCAGTAGTATAGATGCGGGGCAGAGAGGCACTGAAGCTTTCTTT
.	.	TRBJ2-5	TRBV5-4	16	CASSLDGFRAGETQYF	TGTGCCAGCAGCTTGGACGGGTTCAGGGCGGGGGAGACCCAGTACTTC
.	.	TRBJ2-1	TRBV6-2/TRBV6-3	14	CASSYLGQRYEQFF	TGTGCCAGCAGTTACTTGGGGCAGCGATATGAGCAGTTCTTC
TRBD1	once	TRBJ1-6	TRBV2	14	CASSATGGYSPLHF	TGTGCCAGCAGCGCGACAGGGGGCTATTCACCCCTCCACTTT
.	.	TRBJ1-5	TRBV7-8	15	CASSLARPGDQPQHF	TGTGCCAGCAGCTTAGCTCGGCCGGGGGATCAGCCCCAGCATTTT
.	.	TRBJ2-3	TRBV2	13	CASSGGRTDTQYF	TGTGCCAGCAGTGGGGGGCGTACAGATACGCAGTATTTT
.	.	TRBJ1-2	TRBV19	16	CASSSTGTYWIDGYTF	TGTGCCAGTAGCTCGACAGGAACTTATTGGATTGATGGCTACACCTTC
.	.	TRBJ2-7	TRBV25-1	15	CASSLPGDNSYEQYF	TGTGCCAGCAGCCTACCTGGGGACAACTCCTACGAGCAGTACTTC
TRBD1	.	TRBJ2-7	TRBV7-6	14	CASSPRTGSYEQYF	TGTGCCAGCAGCCCGCGGACAGGGAGCTACGAGCAGTACTTC
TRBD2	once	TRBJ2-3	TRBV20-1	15	CSASPSGGPQDTQYF	TGCAGTGCTAGTCCTAGCGGGGGGCCGCAAGATACGCAGTATTTT
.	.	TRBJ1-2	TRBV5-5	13	CASSLSGLYGYTF	TGTGCCAGCAGCTTGTCAGGGCTCTATGGCTACACCTTC
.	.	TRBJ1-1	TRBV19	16	CASSIGPRQMNTEAFF	TGTGCCAGTAGTATAGGTCCGAGACAGATGAACACTGAAGCTTTCTTT
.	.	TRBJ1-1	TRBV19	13	CASITRGGFEAFF	TGTGCCAGTATCACTCGGGGGGGGTTTGAAGCTTTCTTT
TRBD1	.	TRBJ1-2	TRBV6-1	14	CASSEAGQGAGYTF	TGTGCCAGCAGTGAAGCGGGACAGGGGGCGGGATACACCTTC
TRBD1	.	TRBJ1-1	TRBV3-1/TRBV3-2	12	CASSYRDRGAFF	TGTGCCAGCAGCTACCGGGACAGGGGAGCTTTCTTT
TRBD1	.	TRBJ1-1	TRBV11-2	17	CASSPRDRAKANTEAFF	TGTGCCAGCAGCCCCCGGGACAGGGCCAAAGCGAACACTGAAGCTTTCTTT
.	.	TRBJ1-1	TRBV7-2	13	CASSLLVNTEAFF	TGTGCCAGCAGCTTATTAGTGAACACTGAAGCTTTCTTT
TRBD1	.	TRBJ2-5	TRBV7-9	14	CASSTGQGQETQYF	TGTGCCAGCAGTACAGGACAGGGTCAGGAGACCCAGTACTTC
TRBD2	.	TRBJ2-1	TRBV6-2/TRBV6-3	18	CASSYAGTSGGAGNEQFF	TGTGCCAGCAGTTACGCTGGGACTAGCGGGGGGGCTGGTAATGAGCAGTTCTTC
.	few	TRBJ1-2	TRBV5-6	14	CASRDGASNYGYTF	TGTGCCAGCAGGGATGGGGCCTCCAACTATGGCTACACCTTC
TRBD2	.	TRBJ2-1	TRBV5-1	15	CASSLGGGGYNEQFF	TGCGCCAGCAGCTTGGGGGGCGGGGGCTACAATGAGCAGTTCTTC
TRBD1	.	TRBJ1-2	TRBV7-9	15	CASSFGTGSNYGYTF	TGTGCCAGCAGCTTCGGGACAGGGAGTAACTATGGCTACACCTTC
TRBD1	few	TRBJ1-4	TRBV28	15	CASSPRGRGGEKLFF	TGTGCCAGCAGTCCGAGGGGGCGCGGTGGTGAAAAACTGTTTTTT
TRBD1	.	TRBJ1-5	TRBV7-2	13	CASSLTGDQPQHF	TGTGCCAGCAGCCTCACAGGGGATCAGCCCCAGCATTTT
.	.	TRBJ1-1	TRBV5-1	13	CASSLAGGVTAFF	TGCGCCAGCAGCTTGGCCGGGGGGGTGACGGCTTTCTTT
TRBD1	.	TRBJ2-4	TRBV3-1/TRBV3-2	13	CARRDRRKNIQYF	TGTGCCCGCAGGGACAGACGCAAAAACATTCAGTACTTC
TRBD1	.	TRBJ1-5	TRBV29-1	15	CSALTGASGNQPQHF	TGCAGCGCGTTGACAGGGGCGTCGGGGAATCAGCCCCAGCATTTT
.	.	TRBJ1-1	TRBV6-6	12	CASSSTVTEAFF	TGTGCCAGCAGCTCCACAGTCACTGAAGCTTTCTTT
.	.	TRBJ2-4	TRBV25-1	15	CASSEVGPRRNIQYF	TGTGCCAGCAGTGAGGTGGGGCCCCGGAGAAACATTCAGTACTTC
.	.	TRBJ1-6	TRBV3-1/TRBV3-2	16	CASSQDAGDLNSPLHF	TGTGCCAGCAGCCAAGATGCAGGGGACCTTAATTCACCCCTCCACTTT
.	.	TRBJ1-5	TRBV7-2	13	CASSLGLNQPQHF	TGTGCCAGCAGCTTAGGTCTCAATCAGCCCCAGCATTTT
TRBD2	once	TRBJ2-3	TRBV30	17	CAYRTSGGPSSTDTQYF	TGTGCTTACCGGACTAGCGGGGGCCCGTCAAGCACAGATACGCAGTATTTT
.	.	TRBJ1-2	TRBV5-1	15	CASSLERVGVYGYTF	TGCGCCAGCAGCTTGGAGAGGGTAGGAGTCTATGGCTACACCTTC
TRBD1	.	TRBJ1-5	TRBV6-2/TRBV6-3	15	CASSYGNRGSQPQHF	TGTGCCAGCAGTTACGGGAACAGGGGGAGTCAGCCCCAGCATTTT
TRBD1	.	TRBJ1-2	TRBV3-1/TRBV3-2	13	CASSQDRGLGYTF	TGTGCCAGCAGCCAAGACAGGGGGCTAGGCTACACCTTC
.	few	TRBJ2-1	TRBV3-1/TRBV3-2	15	CASSQGAPKDNEQFF	TGTGCCAGCAGCCAAGGCGCCCCAAAAGACAATGAGCAGTTCTTC
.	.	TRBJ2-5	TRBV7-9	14	CASIRGGGSETQYF	TGTGCCAGCATCCGGGGTGGGGGCTCAGAGACCCAGTACTTC
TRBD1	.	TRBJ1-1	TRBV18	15	CASSLGTGSNTEAFF	TGTGCCAGCTCACTCGGGACAGGGTCGAACACTGAAGCTTTCTTT
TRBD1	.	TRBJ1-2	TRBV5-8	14	CASSLAGTGDGYTF	TGTGCCAGCAGCCTGGCCGGGACAGGGGACGGCTACACCTTC
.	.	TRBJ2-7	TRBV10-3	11	CAISELDEQYF	TGTGCCATCAGTGAACTAGACGAGCAGTACTTC
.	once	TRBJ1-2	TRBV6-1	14	CASSELAGVGGYTF	TGTGCCAGCAGTGAGTTGGCAGGGGTAGGTGGCTACACCTTC
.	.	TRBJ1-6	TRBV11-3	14	CASSLEAINSPLHF	TGTGCCAGCAGCTTAGAGGCCATTAATTCACCCCTCCACTTT
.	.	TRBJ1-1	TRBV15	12	CATSRAGFEAFF	TGTGCCACCAGCAGGGCAGGGTTTGAAGCTTTCTTT
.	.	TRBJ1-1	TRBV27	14	CASSLTGGVLKAFF	TGTGCCAGCAGTTTGACAGGCGGAGTACTGAAGGCTTTCTTT
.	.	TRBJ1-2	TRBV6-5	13	CASSPDGYYGYTF	TGTGCCAGCAGTCCTGACGGGTACTATGGCTACACCTTC
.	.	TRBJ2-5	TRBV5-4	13	CASSLTAQETQYF	TGTGCCAGCAGCTTGACAGCCCAAGAGACCCAGTACTTC
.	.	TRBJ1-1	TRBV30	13	CAWGRSRGTEAFF	TGTGCCTGGGGACGGTCCCGGGGCACTGAAGCTTTCTTT
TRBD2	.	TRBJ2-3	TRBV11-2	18	CASSLGGKGLAGHDTQYF	TGTGCCAGCAGCTTAGGGGGGAAGGGACTAGCGGGTCACGATACGCAGTATTTT
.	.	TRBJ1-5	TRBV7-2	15	CASSLEGMGNQPQHF	TGTGCCAGCAGCTTAGAGGGGATGGGCAATCAGCCCCAGCATTTT
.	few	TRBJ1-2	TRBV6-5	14	CASSQRTGNYGYTF	TGTGCCAGCAGTCAGAGAACAGGGAACTATGGCTACACCTTC
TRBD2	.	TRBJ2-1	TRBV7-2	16	CASSLIGGGAWNEQFF	TGTGCCAGCAGCTTAATCGGCGGGGGGGCCTGGAATGAGCAGTTCTTC
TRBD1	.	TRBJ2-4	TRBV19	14	CASSKLTGVGIQYF	TGTGCCAGTAGTAAATTAACAGGGGTGGGCATTCAGTACTTC
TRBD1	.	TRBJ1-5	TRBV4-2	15	CASSQVSGQQQPQHF	TGTGCCAGCAGCCAAGTTTCGGGACAGCAGCAGCCCCAGCATTTT